One and the same sample provided the 25 T cell receptor beta chains below, sequenced in a study of shared clonotypes between healthy human individuals. Profiling relied on immunoSEQ multiplex PCR, and the TCRdb table lists in-frame clones only, not all of them. The top ten hold approximately 0.35% of the sample, which has fewer than 2.5 million clones, 93% seen once. The material sequenced was naive CD4+ T cells from PBMCs. Subset given: CD45RA+ positively selected. The receptors were sampled from a man between 18 and 29 years old in good health. Some clones in this sample may be carry-over from other donors' samples.

The chain recombines TRBV29-1 with TRBJ2-1; no clear D. CDR1 is SQVTM and CDR2 is ANQGSEA in the germline V gene. V lost 7 bases, J lost 0 bases, and 10 bases lay in between. This CDR3 has 13 residues. The CDR3 DNA sequence: TGCAGCGCCGACCGAAGCTCCTACAATGAGCAGTTCTTC. Translation gives CSADRSSYNEQFF.

In the case of this clone: The sample has other DNA sequences that encode this CDR3 too. CDR3 region: CASSLGVGDSGNTIYF. The CDR3 DNA follows: TGCGCCAGCAGCTTGGGGGTCGGGGACTCTGGAAACACCATATATTTT. The rearrangement uses TRBV5-1 and TRBJ1-3; D gene unclear. The CDR3 length is 16 residues. Trimming took 0 bases from V and 0 from J, leaving 10 bases between them. CDR1 and CDR2 from the germline V gene are SGHRS and YFSETQ. Combining the CDR3 with reference TRBV5-1 and TRBJ1-3 gives the whole variable domain KAGVTQTPRYLIKTRGQQVTLSCSPISGHRSVSWYQQTPGQGLQFLFEYFSETQRNKGNFPGRFSGRQFSNSRSEMNVSTLELGDSALYLCASSLGVGDSGNTIYFGEGSWLTVV.

The rearrangement joins TRBV4-1 to TRBJ1-5; D remains ambiguous. This CDR3 region has 16 residues. CDR1 and CDR2 from the germline V gene are MGHRA and YSYEKL. Trimming shortened V by 1 base and J by 1 base, and 11 bases separated the two germline ends. The CDR3 protein is CASSQVWGGSNQPQHF. As DNA, the CDR3 is TGCGCCAGCAGCCAAGTCTGGGGAGGGAGCAATCAGCCCCAGCATTTT.

The sample holds one count of this clone. The chain combines TRBV28 with TRBJ1-2; 12 bases fit TRBD1. J was trimmed by 4 bases and V by 5 bases; bases with no gene match: 5. CDR1 is MDHEN, CDR2 SYDVKM, per germline. This CDR3 has 15 amino acids. In DNA, the CDR3 is TGTGCCAGCAGTCAGGGACAGGGGGCTGGCTATGGCTACACCTTC. Protein: CASSQGQGAGYGYTF.

The chain couples TRBV27 to TRBJ1-5; D is unresolved. With 6 bases removed from V and 2 bases from J, the gap between germline ends came to 8 bases. The CDR3 extends over 13 amino acids. Germline V gene data show CDR1 as MNHEY and CDR2 as SMNVEV (reference sequence). In DNA form, the CDR3 reads TGTGCCAGCAGCCGGATTGGCAATCAGCCCCAGCATTTT. Amino acids: CASSRIGNQPQHF.

The chain combines TRBV15 with TRBJ1-1; D call uncertain. Germline CDR1 LNHNV, CDR2 YYDKDF (reference sequence). Deletions cut 1 base from V and 0 bases from J, with 6 bases between. The CDR3 length is 14 residues. CDR3 loop: CATSRVTMNTEAFF. The CDR3 DNA reads as TGTGCCACCAGCAGAGTAACGATGAACACTGAAGCTTTCTTT.

As to this clone: Other DNA sequences in the sample encode the same CDR3. In DNA, the CDR3 is TGTGCCAGCAGCTTAGGGTTCTACGAGCAGTACTTC. Translated, it gives CASSLGFYEQYF. The chain carries TRBV7-2 and TRBJ2-7; D unclear. Germline assignment: CDR1 SGHTA and CDR2 FQGNSA. This CDR3 comprises 12 residues. V was trimmed by 1 base and J by 3 bases, leaving 4 bases between them.

CDR3 amino acids: CASSQVQGANGELFF. The CDR3 DNA reads TGTGCCAGCAGCCAAGTACAGGGGGCTAACGGGGAGCTGTTTTTT. This sequence joins TRBV4-2 and TRBJ2-2; 9 nucleotides agree with TRBD1. Losses at the gene ends were 1 base for V and 7 bases for J; bases not matched to a gene: 4. From germline, CDR1 is LGHNA and CDR2 YNFKEQ. This CDR3 is built from 15 residues.

CDR3 residues: CASSQTVYEQYF. CDR3 coding DNA: TGTGCCAGCAGCCAGACAGTCTACGAGCAGTACTTC. The rearrangement joins TRBV7-2 to TRBJ2-7; TRBD1 might be the D (5 bases). Per germline, CDR1 SGHTA and CDR2 FQGNSA. V was shortened by 5 bases and J by 3 bases, with 8 bases between the two germline ends. The CDR3 runs 12 residues.

The chain uses TRBV6-5 and TRBJ2-7; TRBD2 matches at 8 bases. Trimming removed 6 bases from V and 7 bases from J; junction bases left unmatched: 14. The CDR3 has 15 amino acids. CDR1 MNHEY and CDR2 SVGAGI come from the germline V gene. CDR3 in amino acids: CASSSRGAGVREQYF. For the CDR3, the DNA is TGTGCCAGCAGCTCCAGGGGAGCGGGAGTCAGGGAGCAGTACTTC.

The rearrangement joins TRBV5-4 to TRBJ2-6; 10 bases are shared with TRBD1. The junction had 7 bases not matched to a gene; V was cut back by 10 bases and J by 3 bases. The CDR3 sequence is 15 residues long. CDR1 is SGHNT and CDR2 is YYREEE in the germline V gene (reference sequence). The CDR3 nucleotides read TGTGCCGGGGGGACAGGGGCTTTTGGGGCCAACGTCCTGACTTTC. Protein sequence: CAGGTGAFGANVLTF.

The rearrangement links TRBV27 to TRBJ2-7; 7 positions match TRBD1. Trimming removed 7 bases from V and 2 bases from J; junction bases left unmatched: 14. The CDR3 totals 16 residues. Germline V gene sequence: CDR1 MNHEY, CDR2 SMNVEV (reference sequence). Here the CDR3 reads CASKPGQTLITYEQYF. For the CDR3, the DNA is TGTGCCAGCAAACCGGGACAGACCCTTATTACCTACGAGCAGTACTTC.

The chain uses TRBV30 and TRBJ1-4; D perhaps matches TRBD1 (5 bases). The CDR3 is made up of 15 amino acids. Trimming took 0 bases from V and 4 from J, leaving 12 bases between them. The V gene's germline CDR1 is GTSNPN and CDR2 SVGIG (reference sequence). CDR3 loop: CAWSVEQGRNEKLFF. The DNA for the CDR3 is TGTGCCTGGAGTGTCGAGCAGGGCCGTAATGAAAAACTGTTTTTT.

The chain combines TRBV5-1 with TRBJ2-1, with D perhaps TRBD2 (5 bases). The CDR3 has 15 residues. CDR1 and CDR2 (germline): SGHRS, YFSETQ. Between the trimmed V and J ends, which lost 4 bases and 0 bases, there was a span of 11 bases. The CDR3 sequence is CASSDRGVSYNEQFF. The CDR3 DNA reads TGCGCCAGCAGCGACCGGGGAGTCTCCTACAATGAGCAGTTCTTC. Supplemented by reference TRBV5-1 and TRBJ2-1, the full variable domain reads KAGVTQTPRYLIKTRGQQVTLSCSPISGHRSVSWYQQTPGQGLQFLFEYFSETQRNKGNFPGRFSGRQFSNSRSEMNVSTLELGDSALYLCASSDRGVSYNEQFFGPGTRLTVL.

J is TRBJ2-1 and V is TRBV15; maybe TRBD2 (5 bases). Looked up from germline, CDR1 is LNHNV and CDR2 is YYDKDF (reference sequence). This CDR3 is built from 14 residues. V gave up 6 bases and J gave up 8 bases, with 17 bases separating them. The CDR3 sequence: CATSFRTPKDEQFF. CDR3 coding DNA: TGTGCCACCAGTTTCAGGACTCCCAAGGATGAGCAGTTCTTC.

The V call is TRBV7-3, the J call TRBJ2-3; unclear D gene. The V gene's germline CDR1 is SGHTA and CDR2 FQGTGA. This CDR3 has 14 amino acids. Trimming took 5 bases from V and 5 from J, leaving 14 bases between them. In DNA form, the CDR3 reads TGTGCCAGCAGCCTCCGGGCTGGAAGAGATACGCAGTATTTT. Residues: CASSLRAGRDTQYF.

The rearrangement joins TRBV6-5 to TRBJ2-2; D is uncertain. The CDR3 is made up of 14 amino acids. In germline, CDR1 is MNHEY, CDR2 SVGAGI. Trimming stripped 5 bases from V and 7 bases from J, with 14 bases between. The CDR3 nucleotides are TGTGCCAGCAGTCTCCTTCTGGCGAACGGGGAGCTGTTTTTT. Protein sequence: CASSLLLANGELFF.

The rearrangement links TRBV4-1 to TRBJ1-2, with D possibly TRBD1 on 5 matching bases. This CDR3 contains 15 residues. V gave up 2 bases and J gave up 2 bases, with 12 bases separating them. Germline CDR1 reads MGHRA; CDR2 reads YSYEKL. In nucleotides, the CDR3 is TGCGCCAGCAGCCAACCCGGGACGGCGAACTATGGCTACACCTTC. Protein sequence: CASSQPGTANYGYTF.

A single count supports this clone. V usage is TRBV11-2 and J usage is TRBJ2-3; D perhaps matches TRBD2 (6 bases). The V end was cut by 0 bases, the J end by 8 bases, with 12 bases between. Germline lookup yields CDR1 SGHAT and CDR2 FQNNGV. This CDR3 is 14 amino acids long. DNA for the CDR3: TGTGCCAGCAGCTTAGATATGGGGGGTATTACGCAGTATTTT. Its protein product is CASSLDMGGITQYF.

This clone was seen only once. The chain joins TRBV5-6 to TRBJ2-6; tentatively, D is TRBD1 (6 bases). CDR1 is SGHDT, CDR2 YYEEEE, per germline. Deletions cut 2 bases from V and 5 bases from J, with 11 bases between. The CDR3 runs to 15 residues. CDR3 amino acids: CASSLRQVRANVLTF. In nucleotides, the CDR3 is TGTGCCAGCAGCTTAAGACAGGTCAGGGCCAACGTCCTGACTTTC.

As concerns this clone: The sample has other DNA sequences that encode this CDR3 too. The CDR3 DNA reads as TGTGCCAGCTCGCCTAACACTGAAGCTTTCTTT. Translation: CASSPNTEAFF. The chain couples TRBV18 to TRBJ1-1, with D hard to call. Trimming took 6 bases from V and 2 from J, leaving 4 bases between them. Germline V gene sequence: CDR1 KGHSH, CDR2 LQKENI. The CDR3 totals 11 residues.

This clone was recorded only once. The rearrangement joins TRBV5-1 to TRBJ1-2, with 7 bases matching TRBD1. This CDR3 is built from 12 residues. Trimming at V came to 4 bases and at J to 4 bases, leaving 1 base not matched to a gene. Germline V gene lookup returns CDR1 SGHRS and CDR2 YFSETQ. The CDR3 loop is CASSGTVYGYTF. CDR3 sequence (DNA): TGCGCCAGCAGCGGGACAGTCTATGGCTACACCTTC.

The chain joins TRBV7-3 to TRBJ2-2; tentatively, D is TRBD1 (6 bases). This CDR3 is built from 16 residues. Germline V gene sequence: CDR1 SGHTA, CDR2 FQGTGA. The V end was cut by 1 base, the J end by 3 bases, with 12 bases between. CDR3 region: CASSLIGPGDTGELFF. Written as DNA, the CDR3 is TGTGCCAGCAGCTTAATCGGGCCAGGGGACACCGGGGAGCTGTTTTTT.

This chain joins TRBV29-1 and TRBJ2-3; a possible D gene is TRBD2 (5 bases). This CDR3 comprises 15 residues. V was pared by 3 bases and J by 3 bases, with 16 bases between. Germline assignment: CDR1 SQVTM and CDR2 ANQGSEA. The DNA of the CDR3 is TGCAGCGTTGAGGAGGTGGGGATAGGGACAGATACGCAGTATTTT. Translating it yields CSVEEVGIGTDTQYF.

The V gene is TRBV7-9, the J gene TRBJ2-1; 13 nucleotides align to TRBD2. V was clipped by 3 bases and J by 9 bases; unmatched bases: 5. CDR3 length: 15 amino acids. Germline loops: CDR1 SEHNR, CDR2 FQNEAQ (reference sequence). The CDR3 spells CASSFWGLAGIEQFF. The CDR3 nucleotides are TGTGCCAGCAGCTTTTGGGGACTAGCGGGAATTGAGCAGTTCTTC.